The next 6 T cell receptor beta chains were all read from a single sample in a study of regulatory T cells in long-lasting Graves disease (dated by TCRdb to about 2021). Library construction relied on multiplex PCR. This sample was sequenced with an Illumina HiSeq 4000. To build TCR beta libraries, CDR3 regions were amplified by Arm-PCR using iRepertoire HTBI primers. Starting from the raw public reads, TCRdb applied fastp trimming at Q25, assembled clones with MiXCR and retained in-frame beta chains. CDR3 protein sequences are deduplicated, and each keeps its most common genes and DNA. Across this sample there are about 440,000 distinct CDR3 sequences, with 16% seen only once. Of the sample, 20% to 25% falls within the top ten clones. Interpreted using the paper, the time point label stands for: newly diagnosed GD, antithyroid drugs for less than 3 months. For both TCR sequencing and RNA sequencing, RNA was extracted from PBMCs in TRIzol.

The sample was also linked to a second study, of T cells in Graves' hyperthyroidism and ophthalmopathy.

The sequenced sample was peripheral blood mononuclear cells (PBMCs), obtained at new diagnosis, from a patient treated with antithyroid drugs. The receptors were gathered from a woman aged 18-35 years with Graves disease. Donor details come from another sample of the same person, matched by shared clones.

This clonotype was detected ten times or more. V usage is TRBV11-2 and J usage is TRBJ2-3; TRBD2 is a possible D gene (5 bases). The length of the CDR3 is 16 residues. In germline, CDR1 is SGHAT, CDR2 FQNNGV. V lost 5 bases to trimming and J lost 5 bases, with 20 bases between them. CDR3 nucleotides: TGTGCCAGCAGCACCCGCCGGGAAGCCCACAGAGATACGCAGTATTTT. Protein product: CASSTRREAHRDTQYF.

As concerns this clonotype: With a far larger clone one base away, a read error is the likely cause. The chain couples TRBV7-2 to TRBJ2-5; TRBD2 agrees at 7 bases. This CDR3 has 15 residues. The V segment lost 5 bases and the J segment 11 bases; nucleotides outside the gene matches: 17. Per the germline V gene, CDR1 is SGHTA and CDR2 is FQGNSA. The DNA for the CDR3 is TGTGCCAGCAGCCAATCTAGCGGATCCTACAATGAGCAGTACTTC. Its protein product is CASSQSSGSYNEQYF.

The V call is TRBV19, the J call TRBJ2-1; 9 nucleotides align to TRBD2. With V trimmed by 7 bases and J by 1 base, 2 bases remained unmatched. CDR1 LNHDA and CDR2 SQIVND come from the germline V gene (reference sequence). The CDR3 is made up of 14 amino acids. CDR3 nucleotide sequence: TGTGCCAGTAAGCGGGAGGAATCCTACAATGAGCAGTTCTTC. Its translation: CASKREESYNEQFF.

This clonotype was seen many times. The chain recombines TRBV28 with TRBJ2-1; D perhaps matches TRBD1 (6 bases). The CDR3 spans 14 residues. Germline V gene sequence: CDR1 MDHEN, CDR2 SYDVKM. The germline V and J ends were trimmed by 7 bases and 7 bases, with 17 bases remaining between them. CDR3 coding DNA: TGTGCCAGCACTATAGGGGGAGTAGGTAATGAGCAGTTCTTC. As protein: CASTIGGVGNEQFF.

A few counts support this clonotype. J is TRBJ2-7 and V is TRBV5-1; TRBD1 matches 8 bases. CDR1 is SGHRS and CDR2 is YFSETQ in the germline V gene. J was trimmed by 3 bases and V by 3 bases; bases with no gene match: 8. The CDR3 spans 15 residues. In DNA form, the CDR3 reads TGCGCCAGCAGCTCACAGGGGGGCCCCCACTACGAGCAGTACTTC. Its translation: CASSSQGGPHYEQYF. Full variable domain (rest looked up from reference TRBV5-1 and TRBJ2-7): KAGVTQTPRYLIKTRGQQVTLSCSPISGHRSVSWYQQTPGQGLQFLFEYFSETQRNKGNFPGRFSGRQFSNSRSEMNVSTLELGDSALYLCASSSQGGPHYEQYFGPGTRLTVT.

This clonotype was seen ten or more times. The chain couples TRBV7-8 to TRBJ2-7, with 13 bases aligning to TRBD2. Per the germline V gene, CDR1 is SGHVS and CDR2 is FQNEAQ. V dropped 1 base and J dropped 1; count of bases not matched to a gene: 7. The CDR3 covers 18 residues. CDR3 in DNA: TGTGCCAGCAGCTTAGTCCGACTAGCGGGAGGTCCATCCTACGAGCAGTACTTC. It specifies CASSLVRLAGGPSYEQYF.